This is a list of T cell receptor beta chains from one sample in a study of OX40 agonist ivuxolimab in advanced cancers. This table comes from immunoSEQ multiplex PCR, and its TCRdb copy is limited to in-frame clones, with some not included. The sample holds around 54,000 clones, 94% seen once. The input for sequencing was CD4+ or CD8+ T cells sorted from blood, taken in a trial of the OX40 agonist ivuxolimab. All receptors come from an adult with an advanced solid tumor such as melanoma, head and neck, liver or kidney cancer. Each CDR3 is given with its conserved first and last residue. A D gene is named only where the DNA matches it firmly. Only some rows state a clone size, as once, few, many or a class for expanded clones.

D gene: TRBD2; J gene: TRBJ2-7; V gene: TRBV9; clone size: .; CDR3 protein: CASSSGLAGPSYEQYF; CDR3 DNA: TGTGCCAGCAGCTCGGGACTAGCGGGGCCATCCTACGAGCAGTACTTC
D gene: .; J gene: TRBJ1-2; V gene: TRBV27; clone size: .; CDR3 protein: CASSPQGYNYGYTF; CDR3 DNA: TGTGCCAGCAGTCCACAGGGATACAACTATGGCTACACCTTC
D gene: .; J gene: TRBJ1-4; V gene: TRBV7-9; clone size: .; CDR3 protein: CASSRGATNEKLFF; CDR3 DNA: TGTGCCAGCAGCCGAGGGGCAACTAATGAAAAACTGTTTTTT
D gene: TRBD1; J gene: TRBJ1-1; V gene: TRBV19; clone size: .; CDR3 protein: CASSPGTAVETEAFF; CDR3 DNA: TGTGCCAGTAGTCCCGGGACAGCCGTTGAGACTGAAGCTTTCTTT
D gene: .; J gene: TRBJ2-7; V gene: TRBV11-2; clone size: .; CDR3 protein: CASSIDSSSKEQYF; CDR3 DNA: TGTGCCAGCAGCATAGACTCATCCAGCAAAGAGCAGTACTTC
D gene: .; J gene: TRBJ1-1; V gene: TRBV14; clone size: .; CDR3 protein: CASSLTGQGMNTEAFF; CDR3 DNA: TGTGCCAGCAGCCTGACAGGTCAGGGGATGAACACTGAAGCTTTCTTT
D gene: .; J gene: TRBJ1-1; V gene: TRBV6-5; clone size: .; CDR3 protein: CASGLNTEAFF; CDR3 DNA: TGTGCCTCCGGGCTGAACACTGAAGCTTTCTTT
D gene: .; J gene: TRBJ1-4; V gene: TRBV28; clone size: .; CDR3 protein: CASGFLYGEKLFF; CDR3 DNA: TGTGCCAGCGGGTTCCTTTATGGGGAAAAACTGTTTTTT
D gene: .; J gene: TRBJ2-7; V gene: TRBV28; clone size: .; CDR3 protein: CASSLDGSSYEQYF; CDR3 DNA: TGTGCCAGCAGTTTAGACGGGAGCTCCTACGAGCAGTACTTC
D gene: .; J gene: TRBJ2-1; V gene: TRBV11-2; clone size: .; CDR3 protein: CASSLDTGTGEQFF; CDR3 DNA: TGTGCCAGCAGCTTGGACACTGGGACGGGTGAGCAGTTCTTC
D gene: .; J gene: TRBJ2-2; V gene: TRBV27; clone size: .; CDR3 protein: CASSFPQGRQAGELFF; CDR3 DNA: TGTGCCAGCAGTTTCCCCCAGGGACGGCAGGCCGGGGAGCTGTTTTTT
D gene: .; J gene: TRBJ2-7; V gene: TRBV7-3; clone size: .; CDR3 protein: CASSPTRQTGRSYEQYF; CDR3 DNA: TGTGCCAGCAGCCCAACACGACAAACGGGCCGGTCCTACGAGCAGTACTTC
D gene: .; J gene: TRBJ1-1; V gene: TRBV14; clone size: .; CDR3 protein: CASSQDVGIGAEAFF; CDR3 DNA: TGTGCCAGCAGCCAAGATGTGGGGATCGGGGCTGAAGCTTTCTTT
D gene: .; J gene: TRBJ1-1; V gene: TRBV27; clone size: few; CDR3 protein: CASSLSGPLSEAFF; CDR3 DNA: TGTGCCAGCAGTTTATCGGGGCCCCTTTCTGAAGCTTTCTTT
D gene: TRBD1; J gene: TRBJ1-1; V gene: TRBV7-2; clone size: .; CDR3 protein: CASSPGTAQIMNTEAFF; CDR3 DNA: TGTGCCAGCAGCCCAGGGACAGCACAAATTATGAACACTGAAGCTTTCTTT
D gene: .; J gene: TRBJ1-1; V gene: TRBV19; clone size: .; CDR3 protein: CASSIGSGTEAFF; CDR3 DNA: TGTGCCAGTAGTATAGGAAGCGGCACTGAAGCTTTCTTT
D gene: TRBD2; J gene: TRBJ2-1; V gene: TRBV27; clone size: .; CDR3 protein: CASSLSPGLDNEQFF; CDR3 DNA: TGTGCCAGCAGTTTATCGCCGGGACTAGACAATGAGCAGTTCTTC
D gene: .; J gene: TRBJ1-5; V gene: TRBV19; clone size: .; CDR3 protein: CASSLSGYSNQPQHF; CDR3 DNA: TGTGCCAGTAGCCTTTCAGGTTATAGCAATCAGCCCCAGCATTTT
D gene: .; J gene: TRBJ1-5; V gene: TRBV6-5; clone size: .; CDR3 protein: CASSYRDSLPQPQHF; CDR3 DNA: TGTGCCAGCAGTTACCGAGACTCTCTCCCCCAGCCCCAGCATTTT
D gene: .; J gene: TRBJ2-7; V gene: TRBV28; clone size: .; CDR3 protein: CASSLLRLLSGEQYF; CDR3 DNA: TGTGCCAGCAGTTTATTGAGACTATTGAGTGGGGAGCAGTACTTC
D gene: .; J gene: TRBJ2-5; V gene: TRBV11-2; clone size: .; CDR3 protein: CASSLVRIGRFETQYF; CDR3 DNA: TGTGCCAGCAGCTTAGTTAGGATAGGGAGGTTCGAGACCCAGTACTTC
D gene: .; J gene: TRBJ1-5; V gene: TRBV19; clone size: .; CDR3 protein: CASSILAGTNQPQHF; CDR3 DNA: TGTGCCAGTAGTATCCTTGCAGGGACCAATCAGCCCCAGCATTTT
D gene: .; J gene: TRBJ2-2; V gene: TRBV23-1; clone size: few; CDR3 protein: CASSQVPSDYTGELFF; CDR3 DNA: TGCGCCAGCAGTCAAGTTCCCAGCGACTACACCGGGGAGCTGTTTTTT
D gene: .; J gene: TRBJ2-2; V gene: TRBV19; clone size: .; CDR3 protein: CASSSLLSGELFF; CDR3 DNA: TGTGCCAGTAGTTCCCTCTTGTCCGGGGAGCTGTTTTTT
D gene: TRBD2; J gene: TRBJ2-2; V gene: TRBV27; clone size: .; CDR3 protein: CASSLRLAENTGELFF; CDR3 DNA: TGTGCCAGCAGTTTACGGCTAGCGGAGAACACCGGGGAGCTGTTTTTT
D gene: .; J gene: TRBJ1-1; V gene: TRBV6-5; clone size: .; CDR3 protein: CASTKGREAFF; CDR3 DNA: TGTGCCAGCACCAAGGGCCGTGAAGCTTTCTTT
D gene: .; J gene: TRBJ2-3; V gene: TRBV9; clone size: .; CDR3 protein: CASSVDGFEADTQYF; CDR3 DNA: TGTGCCAGCAGCGTAGATGGATTTGAGGCAGATACGCAGTATTTT
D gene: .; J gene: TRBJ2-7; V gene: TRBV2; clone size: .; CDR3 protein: CASSEEGLCYEQYF; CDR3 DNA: TGTGCCAGCAGTGAGGAAGGGTTGTGCTACGAGCAGTACTTC
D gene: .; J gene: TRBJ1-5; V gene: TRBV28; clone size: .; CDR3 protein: CASSSAYSNQPQHF; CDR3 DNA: TGTGCCAGCAGTTCTGCATATAGCAATCAGCCCCAGCATTTT
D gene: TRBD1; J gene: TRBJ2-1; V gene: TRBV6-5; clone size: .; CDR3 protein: CASSYKTGDEQFF; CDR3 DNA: TGTGCCAGCAGTTACAAGACAGGGGACGAGCAGTTCTTC
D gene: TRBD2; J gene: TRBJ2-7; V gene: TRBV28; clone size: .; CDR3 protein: CASKGTSGNFYEQYF; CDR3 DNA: TGTGCCAGCAAGGGGACTAGCGGGAATTTCTACGAGCAGTACTTC
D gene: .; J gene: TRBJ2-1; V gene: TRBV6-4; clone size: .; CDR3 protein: CASSATQYNEQFF; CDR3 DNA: TGTGCCAGCAGTGCAACACAATACAATGAGCAGTTCTTC
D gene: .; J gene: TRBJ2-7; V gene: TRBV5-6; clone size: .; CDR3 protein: CASSPPRVDSYEQYF; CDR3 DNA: TGTGCCAGCAGCCCGCCGCGGGTAGACTCCTACGAGCAGTACTTC
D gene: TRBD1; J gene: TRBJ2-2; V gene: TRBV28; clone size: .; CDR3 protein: CASSFGQGTGELFF; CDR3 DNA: TGTGCCAGCAGTTTCGGACAGGGCACCGGGGAGCTGTTTTTT
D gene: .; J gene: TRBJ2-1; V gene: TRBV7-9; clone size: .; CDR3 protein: CATTGGAQTYNEQFF; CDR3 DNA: TGTGCCACTACAGGGGGGGCCCAAACCTACAATGAGCAGTTCTTC
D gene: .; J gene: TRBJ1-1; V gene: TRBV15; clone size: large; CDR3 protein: CATSSRNTEAFF; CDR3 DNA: TGTGCCACCAGCAGCCGGAACACTGAAGCTTTCTTT
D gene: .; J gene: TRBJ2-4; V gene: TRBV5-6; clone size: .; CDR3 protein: CASSFGQGKNIQYF; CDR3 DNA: TGTGCCAGCAGCTTTGGGCAGGGGAAAAACATTCAGTACTTC
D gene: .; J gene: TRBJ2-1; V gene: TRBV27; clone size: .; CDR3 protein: CASSFKGPNNEQFF; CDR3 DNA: TGTGCCAGCAGTTTTAAGGGGCCCAACAATGAGCAGTTCTTC
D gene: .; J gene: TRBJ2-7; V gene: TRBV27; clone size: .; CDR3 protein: CASSGPSGGSYEQYF; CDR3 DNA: TGTGCCAGCAGTGGCCCCTCAGGGGGGTCCTACGAGCAGTACTTC
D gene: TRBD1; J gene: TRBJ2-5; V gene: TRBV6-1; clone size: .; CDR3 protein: CASRGDRGRQETQYF; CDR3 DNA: TGTGCCAGCAGGGGAGACAGGGGTCGACAAGAGACCCAGTACTTC
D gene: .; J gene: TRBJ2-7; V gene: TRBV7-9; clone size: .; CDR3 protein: CASSPGLTYEQYF; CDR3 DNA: TGTGCCAGCAGCCCCGGTTTAACCTACGAGCAGTACTTC
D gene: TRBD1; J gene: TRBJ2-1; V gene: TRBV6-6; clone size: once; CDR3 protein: CASSFPGQGYNEQFF; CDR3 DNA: TGTGCCAGCAGCTTCCCGGGACAGGGATACAATGAGCAGTTCTTC
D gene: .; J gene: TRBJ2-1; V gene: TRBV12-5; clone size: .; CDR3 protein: CASGLAGAYNEQFF; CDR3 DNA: TGTGCTAGTGGTTTGGCAGGGGCTTACAATGAGCAGTTCTTC
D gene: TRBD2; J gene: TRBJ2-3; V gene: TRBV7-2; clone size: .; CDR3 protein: CASFQRSGTSGDTQYF; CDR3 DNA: TGTGCCAGCTTCCAGAGGAGCGGGACCTCCGGAGATACGCAGTATTTT
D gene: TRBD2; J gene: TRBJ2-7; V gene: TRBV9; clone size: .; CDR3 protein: CASSAPPGRSGRAAGEQYF; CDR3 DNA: TGTGCCAGCAGCGCCCCCCCGGGGAGGAGCGGGAGGGCAGCGGGCGAGCAGTACTTC
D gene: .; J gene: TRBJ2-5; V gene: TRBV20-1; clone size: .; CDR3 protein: CSAHEGTQYF; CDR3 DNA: TGCAGTGCACACGAAGGGACCCAGTACTTC
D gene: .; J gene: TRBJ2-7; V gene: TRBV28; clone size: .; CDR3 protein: CASSLVRTKTFYEQYF; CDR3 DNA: TGTGCCAGCAGTTTAGTAAGGACTAAGACCTTCTACGAGCAGTACTTC
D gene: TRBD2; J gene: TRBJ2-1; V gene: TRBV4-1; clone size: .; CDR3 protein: CASSATSGYNEQFF; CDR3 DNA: TGCGCCAGCAGCGCGACTAGCGGTTACAATGAGCAGTTCTTC
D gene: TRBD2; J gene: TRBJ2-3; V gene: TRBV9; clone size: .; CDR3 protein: CASSVPESGLAGDTQYF; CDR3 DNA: TGTGCCAGCAGCGTACCCGAGTCGGGACTAGCGGGAGATACGCAGTATTTT
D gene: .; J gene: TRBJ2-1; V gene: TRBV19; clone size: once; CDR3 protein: CASSRKGFNNEQFF; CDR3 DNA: TGTGCCAGTAGTAGAAAGGGGTTCAACAATGAGCAGTTCTTC
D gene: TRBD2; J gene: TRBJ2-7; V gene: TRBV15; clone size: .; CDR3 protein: CATSRTSGGYEQYF; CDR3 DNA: TGTGCCACCAGCCGGACTAGCGGAGGGTACGAGCAGTACTTC
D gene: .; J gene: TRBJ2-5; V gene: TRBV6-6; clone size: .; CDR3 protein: CASTSQGRETQYF; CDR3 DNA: TGTGCCAGCACCTCACAGGGGAGGGAGACCCAGTACTTC
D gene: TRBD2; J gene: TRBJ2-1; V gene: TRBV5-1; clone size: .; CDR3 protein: CASSLGAGGYNEQFF; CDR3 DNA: TGCGCCAGCAGCTTGGGGGCGGGAGGTTACAATGAGCAGTTCTTC
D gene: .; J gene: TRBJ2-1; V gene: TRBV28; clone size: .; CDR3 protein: CASSLRPAEYNEQFF; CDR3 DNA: TGTGCCAGCAGTTTACGTCCAGCGGAATACAATGAGCAGTTCTTC
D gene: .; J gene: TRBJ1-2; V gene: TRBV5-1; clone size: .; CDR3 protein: CASTSEDPLRNYGYTF; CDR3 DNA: TGCGCCAGCACTTCGGAGGACCCTTTGCGAAACTATGGCTACACCTTC
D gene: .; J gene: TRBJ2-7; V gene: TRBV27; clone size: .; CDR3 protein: CASSLWDSDEQYF; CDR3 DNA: TGTGCCAGCAGTTTATGGGATTCCGACGAGCAGTACTTC
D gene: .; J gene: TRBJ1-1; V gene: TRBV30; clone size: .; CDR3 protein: CAWSGGFGTEAFF; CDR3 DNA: TGTGCCTGGAGTGGGGGGTTCGGCACTGAAGCTTTCTTT